This T cell receptor (beta chain) is from a study of blood T cell repertoires in COVID-19. Clones were read by immunoSEQ multiplex PCR, and TCRdb kept only the in-frame ones, dropping some. The sample yields about 88,000 clones, roughly 84% seen once. CDR3 size: 14 residues. Looked up from germline, CDR1 is SGHVS and CDR2 is FQNEAQ. V was clipped by 4 bases and J by 3 bases, with 13 bases between them. The TCR originated in a woman of 80 years or more with acute or convalescent COVID-19. This chain links TRBV7-8 with TRBJ2-7, with D possibly TRBD1 on 5 matching bases. The sample comprised peripheral blood. The CDR3 coding sequence is TGTGCCAGCAGCTCGACCACAGGCGTCTACGAGCAGTACTTC. This translates into CASSSTTGVYEQYF.